This is a list of T cell receptor beta chains from one sample in a study of shared clonotypes between healthy human individuals. Data came from immunoSEQ multiplex PCR; TCRdb stores just in-frame clones and leaves some out. The sample includes 2 million to 3 million clones, 80% to 95% of them seen just once. Sequencing was carried out using naive CD4+ T cells from PBMCs. These receptors originate from a man in his late teens or twenties in good health. Some clones in this sample may be carry-over from other donors' samples. The CDR3 runs from the conserved cysteine through the conserved F or W. A D gene is named only where the DNA matches it firmly. A row's size may be missing; if present it is once, few, many or a size class.

J,V,D,size,DNA,CDR3
TRBJ2-7,TRBV12-5,TRBD1,NA,TGTGCTAGTGGCAGGGGGCAGTACGAGCAGTACTTC,CASGRGQYEQYF
TRBJ1-5,TRBV28,NA,NA,TGTGCCAGCAGTTTAGAGTACGACATAGCGCATTTT,CASSLEYDIAHF
TRBJ2-2,TRBV19,TRBD1,once,TGTGCCAGTACCAGGACAGGGTACGTGGAGCTGTTTTTT,CASTRTGYVELFF
TRBJ2-5,TRBV23-1,NA,NA,TGCGCCAGCAGTCAATCGGAGGTCCCGGGTTGGGAGACCCAGTACTTC,CASSQSEVPGWETQYF
TRBJ2-3,TRBV7-8,NA,NA,TGTGCCAGCAGCTTGGGAAGGAGCACAGATACGCAGTATTTT,CASSLGRSTDTQYF
TRBJ1-2,TRBV30,NA,NA,TGTGCCTGGAGGGAAACGGACGATGGCTACACCTTC,CAWRETDDGYTF
TRBJ2-1,TRBV28,NA,NA,TGTGCCAGCAGTCGGGGGACACCCTCCTACAATGAGCAGTTCTTC,CASSRGTPSYNEQFF
TRBJ1-3,TRBV28,TRBD1,NA,TGTGCCAGCAGTTTGGACAGGGCATTCTCTGGAAACACCATATATTTT,CASSLDRAFSGNTIYF
TRBJ1-4,TRBV11-2,NA,NA,TGTGCCAGCAGCTTATCCAGGCTTAATGAAAAACTGTTTTTT,CASSLSRLNEKLFF
TRBJ1-4,TRBV6-1,NA,NA,TGTGCCAGCGATTTCCTCGGGACCCTAGAAAAACTGTTTTTT,CASDFLGTLEKLFF
TRBJ2-3,TRBV10-3,TRBD2,NA,TGTGCCATCAGTGAACCCTTGGGCGGGGGGGGCACAGATACGCAGTATTTT,CAISEPLGGGGTDTQYF
TRBJ2-1,TRBV2,TRBD2,NA,TGTGCCAGCAGTTCTGAGCGGGAGAGGCGGTTCTTC,CASSSERERRFF
TRBJ1-5,TRBV28,NA,once,TGTGCCTCCCGGGGCGGGGGCCGGGGTCAGCCCCAGCATTTT,CASRGGGRGQPQHF
TRBJ1-6,TRBV27,TRBD1,once,TGTGCCAGCAGTTTATCCCCCCGAGGGACAGGGCCCGGTGGTTCACCCCTCCACTTT,CASSLSPRGTGPGGSPLHF
TRBJ2-1,TRBV7-2,NA,NA,TGTGCCAGCAGCTTTTCGCCTGGGTACAATGAGCAGTTCTTC,CASSFSPGYNEQFF
TRBJ1-2,TRBV25-1,NA,NA,TGTGCCAGCAGTGCCCCCCCGCATAAGAACTATGGCTACACCTTC,CASSAPPHKNYGYTF
TRBJ2-6,TRBV11-2,NA,NA,TGTGCCAGCAGCTTAGATCTTTATTCCTCTGGGGCCAACGTCCTGACTTTC,CASSLDLYSSGANVLTF